Below are 32 T cell receptor beta chains sequenced from a single sample in a study of persistence of HIV-infected CD4 T cells. The immunoSEQ assay was version 4, run in survey mode. The assay was immunoSEQ multiplex PCR, and TCRdb's table has in-frame clones only and misses some. The sample gives roughly 60,000 clones, 70% to 75% of which show up once; more than 1.5% is in the top ten. No antigen is known for these receptors. Cells were stimulated with overlapping HIV-1 Gag 15-mer peptides. Sorted nonresponding memory CD4+ T cells were CD40L-negative, CD69-negative, CD45RO-high. Sequenced material: CD4+ T cells sorted from PBMCs after 18-hour stimulation, taken from a patient who received antiretroviral therapy. The receptors were sampled from an adult man with HIV who was CMV-seropositive.

The chain recombines TRBV18 with TRBJ1-2, with D possibly being TRBD1 (5 bases). Germline-derived CDR1 and CDR2 are KGHSH and LQKENI. This CDR3 contains 17 residues. Deletions cut 1 base from V and 0 bases from J, with 15 bases between. The CDR3 nucleotides are TGTGCCAGCTCACCACGGCAGGGATCCGGAGCTAACTATGGCTACACCTTC. Its translation is CASSPRQGSGANYGYTF.

The rearrangement joins TRBV7-2 to TRBJ1-1; TRBD1 might be the D (6 bases). The germline CDR1 and CDR2 sequences are SGHTA and FQGNSA. CDR3 size: 14 residues. The V end lost 5 bases, the J end lost 2 bases, and 12 bases lay between the germline ends. The CDR3 reads CASSVRQANTEAFF. Written as DNA, the CDR3 is TGTGCCAGCAGCGTCCGACAGGCTAACACTGAAGCTTTCTTT.

The CDR3 reads CASSPQPRGSSYNSPLHF. CDR3 bases: TGTGCCAGCTCACCCCAGCCCAGGGGAAGTTCCTATAATTCACCCCTCCACTTT. This chain connects TRBV18 to TRBJ1-6, with D possibly matching TRBD1 (6 bases). CDR1 and CDR2 from the germline V gene are KGHSH and LQKENI. The CDR3 sequence is 18 residues long. V dropped 3 bases and J dropped 1 base, with 16 bases sitting between them.

The chain carries TRBV19 and TRBJ2-1, with D possibly TRBD2 on 7 matching bases. V was cut by 2 bases and J by 3 bases, with 11 bases left in between. Germline V lookup: CDR1 LNHDA, CDR2 SQIVND (reference sequence). The length of the CDR3 is 15 residues. In nucleotides, the CDR3 is TGTGCCAGTAGTATACGCGGGGGCCTCTACAATGAGCAGTTCTTC. Amino acid sequence: CASSIRGGLYNEQFF.

This chain connects TRBV5-4 to TRBJ1-6; D is unclear. V gave up 0 bases and J gave up 4 bases, with 8 bases separating them. The germline V gene encodes CDR1 SGHNT and CDR2 YYREEE (reference sequence). This CDR3 has 15 residues. CDR3 DNA: TGTGCCAGCAGCTTGGCGAGTCGGTATAATTCACCCCTCCACTTT. Amino acid sequence: CASSLASRYNSPLHF.

V and J are TRBV28 and TRBJ1-6; D remains ambiguous. With 8 bases removed from V and 10 bases from J, the gap between germline ends came to 12 bases. CDR1 is MDHEN and CDR2 is SYDVKM in the germline V gene. This CDR3 spans 12 amino acids. CDR3 residues: CASQEASSPLHF. Here the CDR3 DNA reads TGTGCCAGCCAGGAGGCTAGCTCACCCCTCCACTTT.

This clone was detected only once. This rearrangement joins TRBV14 to TRBJ2-3; the D gene is possibly TRBD2 (5 bases). Germline V gene lookup returns CDR1 SGHDN and CDR2 FVKESK. Trimming stripped 2 bases from V and 6 bases from J, with 15 bases between. CDR3 length: 15 residues. The CDR3 region is CASSQQMMGGDTQYF. The CDR3, as DNA: TGTGCCAGCAGCCAACAAATGATGGGCGGGGATACGCAGTATTTT.

CDR3 residues: CASRDRGDTQYF. In DNA, the CDR3 is TGTGCCAGCAGGGACCGCGGGGATACGCAGTATTTT. This chain joins TRBV2 and TRBJ2-3; TRBD2 might be the D (5 bases). V was clipped by 6 bases and J by 6 bases, with 10 bases between them. The CDR3 consists of 12 residues. The germline CDR1 and CDR2 sequences are SNHLY and FYNNEI.

V and J are TRBV21-1 and TRBJ1-6; the D call in the table, TRBD1, was not verified against the DNA. TRBV21-1 is listed as a pseudogene. The CDR3 has 14 residues. The CDR3 bases are TGTGCCAGCGGGTTTGACACAGGGGATTCACCCCTCCACTTT. As protein: CASGFDTGDSPLHF.

V and J are TRBV28 and TRBJ1-5; D uncertain. The CDR3 consists of 15 residues. Germline V gene lookup returns CDR1 MDHEN and CDR2 SYDVKM. Trimming took 5 bases from V and 1 from J, leaving 12 bases between them. The CDR3: CASSPPSKSNQPQHF. The CDR3 region has the DNA TGTGCCAGCAGTCCCCCCTCAAAAAGCAATCAGCCCCAGCATTTT. The entire variable domain, with the rest obtained from reference TRBV28 and TRBJ1-5, is as follows: DVKVTQSSRYLVKRTGEKVFLECVQDMDHENMFWYRQDPGLGLRLIYFSYDVKMKEKGDIPEGYSVSREKKERFSLILESASTNQTSMYLCASSPPSKSNQPQHFGDGTRLSIL.

The genes are TRBV15 and TRBJ1-5; D is unresolved. Germline lookup yields CDR1 LNHNV and CDR2 YYDKDF (reference sequence). The CDR3 has 14 amino acids. V shed 7 bases and J shed 6 bases, with 16 bases lying between them. The CDR3: CATTPNDASQPQHF. The CDR3 region has the DNA TGTGCCACCACCCCTAATGATGCGAGTCAGCCCCAGCATTTT. Looking up the rest from reference TRBV15 and TRBJ1-5 gives the full variable domain: DAMVIQNPRYQVTQFGKPVTLSCSQTLNHNVMYWYQQKSSQAPKLLFHYYDKDFNNEADTPDNFQSRRPNTSFCFLDIRSPGLGDTAMYLCATTPNDASQPQHFGDGTRLSIL.

The CDR3 sequence is CASRSRGQPNQPQHF. The DNA for the CDR3 is TGTGCCAGCAGGTCTAGAGGCCAGCCAAATCAGCCCCAGCATTTT. The gene calls are TRBV6-5 and TRBJ1-5, with D hard to call. CDR1 and CDR2 (germline): MNHEY, SVGAGI. The CDR3 is 15 amino acids. The V end was cut by 6 bases, the J end by 4 bases, with 16 bases between.

V is TRBV7-8 and J is TRBJ1-2, with D possibly matching TRBD1 (6 bases). V was pared by 5 bases and J by 5 bases, with 6 bases between. Per the germline V gene, CDR1 is SGHVS and CDR2 is FQNEAQ. The CDR3 consists of 11 residues. The CDR3 here is CASSQGYGYTF. The CDR3 DNA sequence: TGTGCCAGCAGCCAGGGGTATGGCTACACCTTC.

The chain joins TRBV28 to TRBJ2-7; 7 positions match TRBD1. V shed 8 bases, J shed 2 bases, and the junction held 9 bases outside the gene matches. This CDR3 is 14 amino acids long. The germline V gene encodes CDR1 MDHEN and CDR2 SYDVKM. The CDR3 nucleotides are TGTGCCAGCGCTTCCGGGACAGTGACCTACGAGCAGTACTTC. Its translation is CASASGTVTYEQYF.

The CDR3 protein is CASSSRRGGPGNTIYF. CDR3 bases: TGTGCCAGCAGTAGTCGGAGGGGGGGCCCTGGAAACACCATATATTTT. The chain has TRBV25-1 and TRBJ1-3; a possible D gene is TRBD1 (6 bases). Trimming shortened V by 5 bases and J by 2 bases, and 16 bases separated the two germline ends. CDR1 is MGHDK and CDR2 is SYGVNS in the germline V gene. The CDR3 extends over 16 amino acids. Variable domain in full (rest from reference TRBV25-1 and TRBJ1-3): EADIYQTPRYLVIGTGKKITLECSQTMGHDKMYWYQQDPGMELHLIHYSYGVNSTEKGDLSSESTVSRIRTEHFPLTLESARPSHTSQYLCASSSRRGGPGNTIYFGEGSWLTVV.

The chain has TRBV5-5 and TRBJ1-5; D gene ambiguous. With 2 bases removed from V and 1 base from J, the gap between germline ends came to 4 bases. Per germline, CDR1 SGHKS and CDR2 YYEKEE (reference sequence). The CDR3 sequence is 13 residues long. As DNA, the CDR3 is TGTGCCAGCAGCTTTGACAGCAATCAGCCCCAGCATTTT. This sequence encodes CASSFDSNQPQHF. Full variable domain (missing parts from reference TRBV5-5 and TRBJ1-5): DAGVTQSPTHLIKTRGQQVTLRCSPISGHKSVSWYQQVLGQGPQFIFQYYEKEERGRGNFPDRFSARQFPNYSSELNVNALLLGDSALYLCASSFDSNQPQHFGDGTRLSIL.

This clone was counted only a few times. The rearrangement joins TRBV5-1 to TRBJ2-7; 14 bases match TRBD2. This CDR3 has 18 amino acids. Germline CDR1 is SGHRS and CDR2 is YFSETQ. Trimming at V came to 4 bases and at J to 4 bases, leaving 13 bases not matched to a gene. The CDR3, as DNA: TGCGCCAGCAGCGCGACCACCCCGGGACTAGCGGGGGATTACGAGCAGTACTTC. Translating gives CASSATTPGLAGDYEQYF.

CDR3 DNA sequence: TGTGCCAGCAGCCAAGATACGGAGGATACGCAGTATTTT. Translating it yields CASSQDTEDTQYF. The chain carries TRBV14 and TRBJ2-3; D is undetermined. V was shortened by 0 bases and J by 6 bases, with 7 bases between the two germline ends. Germline CDR1 reads SGHDN; CDR2 reads FVKESK. The CDR3 contains 13 residues.

This clone was detected only a few times. The chain carries TRBV7-9 and TRBJ1-1; D is possibly TRBD1 (5 bases). The CDR3 runs 14 residues. The germline gives CDR1 SEHNR, CDR2 FQNEAQ (reference sequence). Trimming removed 5 bases at V and 1 base at J, with 11 bases between. The CDR3 sequence: CASSQQVGNTEAFF. The CDR3 DNA follows: TGTGCCAGCAGCCAACAGGTTGGGAACACTGAAGCTTTCTTT. The full variable domain, with the rest looked up from reference TRBV7-9 and TRBJ1-1, is DTGVSQNPRHKITKRGQNVTFRCDPISEHNRLYWYRQTLGQGPEFLTYFQNEAQLEKSRLLSDRFSAERPKGSFSTLEIQRTEQGDSAMYLCASSQQVGNTEAFFGQGTRLTVV.

V gene TRBV4-1 combines with J gene TRBJ1-6, with D possibly being TRBD1 (6 bases). The CDR3 loop spans 17 amino acids. Germline V gene lookup returns CDR1 MGHRA and CDR2 YSYEKL. Trimming removed 4 bases at V and 7 bases at J, with 20 bases between. CDR3 coding DNA: TGCGCCAGCAGCCCACCGGCGGGGGCCTCGGGAAATTCACCCCTCCACTTT. It encodes CASSPPAGASGNSPLHF.

The V call is TRBV3-1 (or the pseudogene TRBV3-2), the J call TRBJ1-2; possibly TRBD1 for D (6 bases). V gave up 6 bases and J gave up 0 bases, with 14 bases separating them. The CDR3 sequence is 15 residues long. Germline V lookup: CDR1 LGHDT, CDR2 YNNKEL (reference sequence). The CDR3 bases are TGTGCCAGCAGGGGCGGGGGGCCCCCTAACTATGGCTACACCTTC. Translated, it gives CASRGGGPPNYGYTF.

This clone was counted only a few times. The chain is built from TRBV3-1 (or the pseudogene TRBV3-2) and TRBJ1-1; unclear D gene. Trimming stripped 4 bases from V and 2 bases from J, with 14 bases between. There are 15 residues in the CDR3. From germline, CDR1 is LGHDT and CDR2 YNNKEL (reference sequence). The CDR3 region has the DNA TGTGCCAGCAGCCTCGGAGGACGGGGTAACACTGAAGCTTTCTTT. It is translated as CASSLGGRGNTEAFF.

This CDR3 is CASSEQGAYYNSPLHF. Written as DNA, the CDR3 is TGTGCCAGCAGTGAACAGGGGGCTTACTATAATTCACCCCTCCACTTT. The chain carries TRBV2 and TRBJ1-6; 8 nucleotides line up with TRBD1. The CDR3 runs 16 residues. Germline V gene lookup returns CDR1 SNHLY and CDR2 FYNNEI. The V and J ends lost 2 bases and 3 bases, in that order; junction bases with no gene match: 3.

This clone was recorded a few times. The CDR3 loop is CSVARTGGNTEAFF. For the CDR3, the DNA is TGCAGCGTAGCCAGGACAGGGGGTAACACTGAAGCTTTCTTT. This rearrangement joins TRBV29-1 to TRBJ1-1; 10 bases align to TRBD1. The V and J ends lost 6 bases and 2 bases, in that order; junction bases with no gene match: 6. CDR1 and CDR2 (germline): SQVTM, ANQGSEA. CDR3 length equals 14 residues.

Ten or more counts support this clone. J is TRBJ2-2 and V is TRBV5-1; TRBD2 agrees at 9 bases. The germline V gene encodes CDR1 SGHRS and CDR2 YFSETQ. The CDR3 covers 16 residues. After removal of 3 bases from V and 7 bases from J, the junction contained 10 bases not matched to a gene. The CDR3 region is CASSYGGGADGGELFF. CDR3 nucleotides: TGCGCCAGCAGCTATGGCGGGGGGGCCGATGGCGGGGAGCTGTTTTTT.

V usage is TRBV5-5 and J usage is TRBJ2-7; no clear D gene. Germline-derived CDR1 and CDR2 are SGHKS and YYEKEE (reference sequence). The V end lost 1 base, the J end lost 0 bases, and 8 bases lay between the germline ends. The CDR3 consists of 14 residues. In nucleotides, the CDR3 is TGTGCCAGCAGCTTGACCTTCATCTCCTACGAGCAGTACTTC. Translated: CASSLTFISYEQYF.

The CDR3 DNA is TGTGCCAGCAGCTTGAGGGCGTATGAGCAGTTCTTC. Translation: CASSLRAYEQFF. The chain employs TRBV5-4 and TRBJ2-1; no clear D gene. The CDR3 length is 12 residues. V lost 1 base, J lost 8 bases, and 7 bases lay in between. Germline CDR1 and CDR2: SGHNT and YYREEE (reference sequence).

The chain joins TRBV5-1 to TRBJ1-1, with 8 bases that match TRBD1. Per germline, CDR1 SGHRS and CDR2 YFSETQ. After removal of 4 bases from V and 5 bases from J, the junction contained 16 bases not matched to a gene. CDR3 size: 17 residues. The CDR3 DNA is TGCGCCAGCAGCGTCTGGAGACTGGACAGGGATTTGACTGAAGCTTTCTTT. Translation: CASSVWRLDRDLTEAFF. The variable domain in full, with the rest retrieved from reference TRBV5-1 and TRBJ1-1, is KAGVTQTPRYLIKTRGQQVTLSCSPISGHRSVSWYQQTPGQGLQFLFEYFSETQRNKGNFPGRFSGRQFSNSRSEMNVSTLELGDSALYLCASSVWRLDRDLTEAFFGQGTRLTVV.

The V and J genes are TRBV4-2 and TRBJ2-1, with a weak D call TRBD1 (5 bases). The CDR3 has 17 residues. The V and J ends lost 3 bases and 5 bases respectively, with 20 bases between them. Per the germline V gene, CDR1 is LGHNA and CDR2 is YNFKEQ. The CDR3 DNA follows: TGTGCCAGCAGCCACCGCGAACAGGCGAGGAAGGACAATGAGCAGTTCTTC. Encoded protein: CASSHREQARKDNEQFF.

The chain recombines TRBV4-1 with TRBJ1-3; 7 nucleotides agree with TRBD1. There are 17 residues in the CDR3. Trimming cost V 1 base and J 5 bases; bases outside gene matches: 11. Germline loops: CDR1 MGHRA, CDR2 YSYEKL. The CDR3 reads CASSQVMTGRGRNTIYF. The CDR3 coding sequence is TGCGCCAGCAGCCAAGTAATGACGGGCAGGGGGAGAAACACCATATATTTT.

The chain joins TRBV18 to TRBJ2-4; D not certain. Trimming cost V 2 bases and J 0 bases, with 5 bases left between them. From germline, CDR1 is KGHSH and CDR2 LQKENI. The CDR3 is made up of 14 amino acids. CDR3 loop: CASSPKLAKNIQYF. DNA for the CDR3: TGTGCCAGCTCACCAAAACTAGCCAAAAACATTCAGTACTTC.

The chain joins TRBV3-1 (or the pseudogene TRBV3-2) to TRBJ2-7, with D perhaps TRBD1 (6 bases). Germline loops: CDR1 LGHDT, CDR2 YNNKEL (reference sequence). The CDR3 has 13 residues. With 4 bases removed from V and 7 bases from J, the gap between germline ends came to 14 bases. CDR3 residues: CASSRRQAAEQYF. The CDR3 DNA sequence: TGTGCCAGCAGCCGCAGACAGGCGGCGGAGCAGTACTTC.